These 18 T cell receptor beta chains share one sample of origin, sequenced in a study of blood T cell repertoires in COVID-19. Assay used: immunoSEQ multiplex PCR; TCRdb lists only in-frame clones, some missing. The table shows approximately 190,000 clones, with 70% to 90% occurring only once. Material for sequencing was peripheral blood. Source of these receptors: a woman aged 70-85 years with active or convalescent COVID-19.

This chain connects TRBV21-1 to TRBJ2-5; no DNA check was done on the table's D call, TRBD2. TRBV21-1 is assigned pseudogene status. The CDR3 loop spans 16 amino acids. CDR3 loop: CASSKAEFPGRETQYF. The CDR3, as DNA: TGTGCCAGCAGCAAAGCAGAGTTCCCCGGGAGGGAGACCCAGTACTTC.

The chain links TRBV12-5 to TRBJ2-3, with a tentative D call TRBD2 (7 bases). The length of the CDR3 is 16 residues. Germline CDR1 is LGHNT and CDR2 is FRNRAP. Trimming took off 0 bases at V and 4 bases at J, with 14 bases between the two ends. The CDR3 DNA is TGTGCTAGTGGTTTGGTACTTGGAGGGGGGGCAGATACGCAGTATTTT. Protein product: CASGLVLGGGADTQYF.

The gene calls are TRBV6-5 and TRBJ1-2, with D possibly being TRBD1 (5 bases). Deletions cut 0 bases from V and 3 bases from J, with 11 bases between. Germline-derived CDR1 and CDR2 are MNHEY and SVGAGI. This CDR3 comprises 15 residues. CDR3 protein: CASSYSGRAHYGYTF. The CDR3 DNA follows: TGTGCCAGCAGTTACTCTGGCAGGGCGCACTATGGCTACACCTTC.

This clone was detected a few times. The chain uses TRBV12-5 and TRBJ2-1, with D possibly matching TRBD2 (6 bases). CDR3 length: 15 residues. The germline V gene encodes CDR1 LGHNT and CDR2 FRNRAP. Trimming removed 1 base at V and 7 bases at J, with 14 bases between. CDR3 in DNA: TGTGCTAGTGGTTTGGCCCCAGGGACTTTTAATGAGCAGTTCTTC. Translation: CASGLAPGTFNEQFF.

V and J are TRBV2 and TRBJ1-6; possibly TRBD1 for D (5 bases). Germline CDR1 and CDR2: SNHLY and FYNNEI. The CDR3 length is 13 residues. Trimming removed 6 bases from V and 10 bases from J, with 13 bases in between. The CDR3 nucleotides read TGTGCCAGCAGAGGGACTAGGGAATCACCCCTCCACTTT. Amino acid sequence: CASRGTRESPLHF.

The V gene is TRBV10-3, the J gene TRBJ2-1; D not resolved. In germline, CDR1 is ENHRY, CDR2 SYGVKD. This CDR3 has 13 residues. Trimming took 7 bases from V and 6 from J, leaving 13 bases between them. CDR3 loop: CAITYKPGNEQFF. The CDR3 DNA reads as TGTGCCATCACCTATAAACCGGGCAATGAGCAGTTCTTC.

Written as DNA, the CDR3 is TGTGCCAGCAGCTTACAGGGTTCTAGCACTGAAGCTTTCTTT. Its protein product is CASSLQGSSTEAFF. The chain is built from TRBV16 and TRBJ1-1; D might be TRBD1 (6 bases). V was trimmed by 5 bases and J by 4 bases, leaving 14 bases between them. The CDR3 runs 14 residues. Germline V lookup: CDR1 KGHSY, CDR2 FQNENV.

The table lists this clone with a count of one. The gene calls are TRBV5-5 and TRBJ1-4; tentatively, D is TRBD1 (5 bases). CDR1 and CDR2 (germline): SGHKS, YYEKEE (reference sequence). V was clipped by 0 bases and J by 0 bases, with 12 bases between them. CDR3 length: 17 residues. The CDR3 sequence: CASSLASGTATNEKLFF. In DNA form, the CDR3 reads TGTGCCAGCAGCTTGGCATCCGGGACTGCAACTAATGAAAAACTGTTTTTT. Full variable domain (remainder filled in from reference TRBV5-5 and TRBJ1-4): DAGVTQSPTHLIKTRGQQVTLRCSPISGHKSVSWYQQVLGQGPQFIFQYYEKEERGRGNFPDRFSARQFPNYSSELNVNALLLGDSALYLCASSLASGTATNEKLFFGSGTQLSVL.

This sequence joins TRBV6-5 and TRBJ2-1, with 9 bases identical to TRBD2. From germline, CDR1 is MNHEY and CDR2 SVGAGI. The length of the CDR3 is 16 residues. Trimming took 0 bases from V and 3 from J; bases not matched to a gene: 3. In DNA form, the CDR3 reads TGTGCCAGCAGTTACTCGAATAGCGGGGGCTACAATGAGCAGTTCTTC. Translating it yields CASSYSNSGGYNEQFF.

The chain carries TRBV7-6 and TRBJ2-5, with TRBD2 matching 13 bases. The trim removed 5 bases at V and 2 bases at J, leaving 11 bases unmatched. CDR1 is SGHVS and CDR2 is FNYEAQ in the germline V gene. CDR3 length: 18 amino acids. CDR3 sequence reads: CASSRTSGSPSKQETQYF. The CDR3 DNA is TGTGCCAGCAGCAGGACTAGCGGGAGTCCTAGTAAACAAGAGACCCAGTACTTC.

The J gene is TRBJ2-5, the V gene TRBV29-1; TRBD1 is a possible D gene (5 bases). Trimming shortened V by 6 bases and J by 4 bases, and 15 bases separated the two germline ends. The CDR3 contains 13 residues. CDR1 and CDR2 from the germline V gene are SQVTM and ANQGSEA. The CDR3 region has the DNA TGCAGCGTGCCGATTCAGGGTACAGAGACCCAGTACTTC. Translation: CSVPIQGTETQYF.

J is TRBJ2-3 and V is TRBV7-9; 9 nucleotides agree with TRBD1. Germline V gene lookup returns CDR1 SEHNR and CDR2 FQNEAQ (reference sequence). With V trimmed by 6 bases and J by 4 bases, 11 bases remained unmatched. The CDR3 contains 16 residues. The CDR3 DNA follows: TGTGCCAGCAGGCGCCCGAATGGACAGGGGCCAGATACGCAGTATTTT. It is translated as CASRRPNGQGPDTQYF.

The chain carries TRBV19 and TRBJ1-2, with D unresolved. CDR1 is LNHDA, CDR2 SQIVND, per germline (reference sequence). Trimming left V 0 bases short and J 7 bases short, with 15 bases between. CDR3 size: 15 residues. The CDR3 DNA reads as TGTGCCAGTAGTATAGATCCCCCCACAGCGGGTGGCTACACCTTC. It translates to CASSIDPPTAGGYTF.

The V gene is TRBV3-1 (or the pseudogene TRBV3-2), the J gene TRBJ2-1; D gene uncertain. Trimming pared 2 bases from V and 7 bases from J, leaving 6 bases between. CDR3 size: 12 residues. The V gene's germline CDR1 is LGHDT and CDR2 YNNKEL (reference sequence). The DNA for the CDR3 is TGTGCCAGCAGCCAATTATATAATGAGCAGTTCTTC. Translating gives CASSQLYNEQFF.

The V gene is TRBV5-4, the J gene TRBJ2-1; the match to TRBD2 covers 14 bases. V lost 4 bases and J lost 7; bases outside the gene matches: 7. CDR1 and CDR2 from the germline V gene are SGHNT and YYREEE (reference sequence). CDR3 size: 16 residues. CDR3 nucleotides: TGTGCCAGCAGCCCCGGGACTAGCGGGAGAGGGAATGAGCAGTTCTTC. Its translation: CASSPGTSGRGNEQFF.

The rearrangement joins TRBV3-1 (or the pseudogene TRBV3-2) to TRBJ2-1; 10 nucleotides align to TRBD2. The CDR3 length is 16 residues. V lost 4 bases, J lost 5 bases, and 8 bases stayed unmatched. Germline CDR1 LGHDT, CDR2 YNNKEL (reference sequence). CDR3 loop: CASSPPGLAPHNEQFF. CDR3 coding DNA: TGTGCCAGCAGCCCTCCGGGACTAGCGCCCCACAATGAGCAGTTCTTC.

This chain links TRBV6-2 or TRBV6-3 with TRBJ2-2, with no clear D. Trimming pared 6 bases from V and 3 bases from J, leaving 5 bases between. The CDR3 has 12 residues. From germline, CDR1 is MNHEY and CDR2 SVGEGT. For the CDR3, the DNA is TGTGCCAGCAGCCCCTACACCGGGGAGCTGTTTTTT. Amino acids: CASSPYTGELFF.

This sequence joins TRBV20-1 and TRBJ1-1; possibly TRBD1 for D (5 bases). The CDR3 totals 12 residues. Per the germline V gene, CDR1 is DFQATT and CDR2 is SNEGSKA (reference sequence). With 3 bases removed from V and 6 bases from J, the gap between germline ends came to 11 bases. The DNA for the CDR3 is TGCAGTGCTAGTCCCCTAGGGGCTGAAGCTTTCTTT. This encodes CSASPLGAEAFF.